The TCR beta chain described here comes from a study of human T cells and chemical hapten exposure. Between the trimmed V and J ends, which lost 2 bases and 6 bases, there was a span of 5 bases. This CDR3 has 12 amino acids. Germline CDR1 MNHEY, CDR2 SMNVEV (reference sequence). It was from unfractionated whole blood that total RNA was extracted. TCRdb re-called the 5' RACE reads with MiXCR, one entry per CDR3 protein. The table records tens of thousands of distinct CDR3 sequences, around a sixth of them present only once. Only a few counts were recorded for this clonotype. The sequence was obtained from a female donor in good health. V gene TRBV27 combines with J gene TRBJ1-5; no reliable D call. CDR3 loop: CASSLRAQPQHF. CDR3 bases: TGTGCCAGCAGTTTAAGGGCTCAGCCCCAGCATTTT.